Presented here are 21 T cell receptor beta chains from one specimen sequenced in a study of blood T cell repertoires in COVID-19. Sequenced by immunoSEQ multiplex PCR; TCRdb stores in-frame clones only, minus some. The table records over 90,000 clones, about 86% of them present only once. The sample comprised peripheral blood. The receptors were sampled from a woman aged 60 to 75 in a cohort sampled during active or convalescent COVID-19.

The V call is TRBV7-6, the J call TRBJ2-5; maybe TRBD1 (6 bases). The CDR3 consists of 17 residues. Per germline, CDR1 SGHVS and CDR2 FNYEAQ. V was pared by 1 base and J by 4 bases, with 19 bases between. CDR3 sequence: CASSLGTGFGSSETQYF. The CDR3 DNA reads TGTGCCAGCAGCTTAGGTACAGGGTTTGGTAGTTCAGAGACCCAGTACTTC.

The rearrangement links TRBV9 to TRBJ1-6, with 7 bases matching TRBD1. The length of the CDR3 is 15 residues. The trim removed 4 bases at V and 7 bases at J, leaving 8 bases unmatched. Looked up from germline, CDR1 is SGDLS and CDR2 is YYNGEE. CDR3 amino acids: CASSPRDSGNSPLHF. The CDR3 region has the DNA TGTGCCAGCAGCCCCCGGGACAGCGGAAATTCACCCCTCCACTTT.

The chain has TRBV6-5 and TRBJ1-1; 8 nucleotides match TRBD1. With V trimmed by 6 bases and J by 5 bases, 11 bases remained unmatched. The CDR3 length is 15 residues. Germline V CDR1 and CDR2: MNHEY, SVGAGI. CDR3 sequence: CASSRMTGAWTEAFF. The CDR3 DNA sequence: TGTGCCAGCAGCAGAATGACAGGGGCGTGGACTGAAGCTTTCTTT.

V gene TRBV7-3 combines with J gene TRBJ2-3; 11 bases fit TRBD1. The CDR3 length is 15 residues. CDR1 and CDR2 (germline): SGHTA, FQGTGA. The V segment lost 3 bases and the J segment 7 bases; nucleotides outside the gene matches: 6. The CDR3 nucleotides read TGTGCCAGCAGCTTGGGACAGGGGGGACATAATACGCAGTATTTT. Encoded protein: CASSLGQGGHNTQYF.

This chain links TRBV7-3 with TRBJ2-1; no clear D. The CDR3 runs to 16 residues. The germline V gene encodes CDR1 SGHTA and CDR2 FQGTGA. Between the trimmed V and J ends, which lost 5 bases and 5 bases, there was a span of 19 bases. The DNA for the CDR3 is TGTGCCAGCAGCAAGACTGCCCCATCAAGGAACAATGAGCAGTTCTTC. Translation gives CASSKTAPSRNNEQFF.

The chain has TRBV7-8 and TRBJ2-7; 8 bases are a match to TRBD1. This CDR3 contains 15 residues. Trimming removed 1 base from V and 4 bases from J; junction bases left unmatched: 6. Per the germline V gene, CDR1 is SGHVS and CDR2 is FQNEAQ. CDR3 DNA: TGTGCCAGCAGCTTAGTACCCCAGGGGGCTTACGAGCAGTACTTC. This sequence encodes CASSLVPQGAYEQYF.

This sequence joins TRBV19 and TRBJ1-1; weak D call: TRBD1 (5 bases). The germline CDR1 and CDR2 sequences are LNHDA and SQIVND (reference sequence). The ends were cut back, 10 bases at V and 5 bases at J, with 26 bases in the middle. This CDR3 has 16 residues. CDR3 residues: CATSEPGGWRETEAFF. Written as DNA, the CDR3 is TGTGCCACCTCCGAACCCGGGGGGTGGAGGGAAACTGAAGCTTTCTTT.

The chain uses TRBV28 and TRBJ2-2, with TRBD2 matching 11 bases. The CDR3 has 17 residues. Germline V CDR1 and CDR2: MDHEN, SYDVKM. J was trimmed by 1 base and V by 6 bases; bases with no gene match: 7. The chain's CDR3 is CASRLRLAGQNTGELFF. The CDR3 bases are TGTGCCAGCAGATTAAGACTAGCGGGACAGAACACCGGGGAGCTGTTTTTT.

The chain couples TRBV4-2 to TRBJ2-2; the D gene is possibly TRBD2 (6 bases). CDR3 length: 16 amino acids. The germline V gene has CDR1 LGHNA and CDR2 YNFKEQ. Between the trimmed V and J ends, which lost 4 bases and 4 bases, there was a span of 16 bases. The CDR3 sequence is CASSPQGSGVTGELFF. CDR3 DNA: TGTGCCAGCAGCCCTCAGGGTAGCGGCGTCACCGGGGAGCTGTTTTTT.

The DNA for the CDR3 is TGCGCCAGCAGCTCAGGGGACGGACAAAACATTCAGTACTTC. Translation gives CASSSGDGQNIQYF. V usage is TRBV5-1 and J usage is TRBJ2-4, with a weak D call TRBD1 (6 bases). The CDR3 extends over 14 amino acids. CDR1 is SGHRS and CDR2 is YFSETQ in the germline V gene. The V end was cut by 3 bases, the J end by 5 bases, with 12 bases between.

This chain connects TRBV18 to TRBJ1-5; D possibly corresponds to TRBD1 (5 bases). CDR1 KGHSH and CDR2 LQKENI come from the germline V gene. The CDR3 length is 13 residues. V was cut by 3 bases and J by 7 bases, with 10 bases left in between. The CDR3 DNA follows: TGTGCCAGCTCACCGGGAGGGGTCCAGCCCCAGCATTTT. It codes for CASSPGGVQPQHF.

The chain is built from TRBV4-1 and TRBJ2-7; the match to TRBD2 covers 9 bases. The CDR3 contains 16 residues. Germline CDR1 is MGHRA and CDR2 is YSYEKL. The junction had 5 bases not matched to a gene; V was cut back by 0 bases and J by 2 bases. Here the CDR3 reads CASSQDPAGGTYEQYF. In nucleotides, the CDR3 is TGCGCCAGCAGCCAAGACCCAGCGGGGGGCACCTACGAGCAGTACTTC.

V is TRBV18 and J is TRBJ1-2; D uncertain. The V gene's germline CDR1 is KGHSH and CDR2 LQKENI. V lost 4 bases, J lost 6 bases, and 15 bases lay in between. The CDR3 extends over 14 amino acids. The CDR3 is CASSREIGLDGYTF. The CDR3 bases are TGTGCCAGCTCACGAGAGATAGGTCTAGATGGCTACACCTTC.

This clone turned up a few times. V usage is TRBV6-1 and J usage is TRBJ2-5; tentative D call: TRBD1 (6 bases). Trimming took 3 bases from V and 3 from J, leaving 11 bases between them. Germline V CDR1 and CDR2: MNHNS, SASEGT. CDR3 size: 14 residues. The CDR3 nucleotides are TGTGCCAGCAGTGACCGGGACACAGAAGAGACCCAGTACTTC. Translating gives CASSDRDTEETQYF.

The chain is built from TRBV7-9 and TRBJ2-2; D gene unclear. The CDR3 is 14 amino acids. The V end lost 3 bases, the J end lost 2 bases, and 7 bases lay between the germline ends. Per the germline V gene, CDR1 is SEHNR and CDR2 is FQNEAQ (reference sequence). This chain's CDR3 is CASSLRSNTGELFF. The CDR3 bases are TGTGCCAGCAGCTTGCGGAGTAACACCGGGGAGCTGTTTTTT. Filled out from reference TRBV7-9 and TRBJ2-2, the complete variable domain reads DTGVSQNPRHKITKRGQNVTFRCDPISEHNRLYWYRQTLGQGPEFLTYFQNEAQLEKSRLLSDRFSAERPKGSFSTLEIQRTEQGDSAMYLCASSLRSNTGELFFGEGSRLTVL.

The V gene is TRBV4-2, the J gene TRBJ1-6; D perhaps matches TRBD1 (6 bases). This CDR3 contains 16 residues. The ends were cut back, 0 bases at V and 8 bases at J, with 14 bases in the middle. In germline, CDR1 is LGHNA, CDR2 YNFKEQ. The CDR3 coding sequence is TGTGCCAGCAGCCAAGATCGAGGGGGTCTGGATTCACCCCTCCACTTT. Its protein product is CASSQDRGGLDSPLHF.

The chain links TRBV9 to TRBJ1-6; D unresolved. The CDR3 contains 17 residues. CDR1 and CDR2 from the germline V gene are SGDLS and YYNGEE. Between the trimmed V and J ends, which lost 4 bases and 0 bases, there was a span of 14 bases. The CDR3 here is CASSSPTGSSYNSPLHF. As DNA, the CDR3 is TGTGCCAGCAGCTCGCCGACGGGTAGCTCCTATAATTCACCCCTCCACTTT.

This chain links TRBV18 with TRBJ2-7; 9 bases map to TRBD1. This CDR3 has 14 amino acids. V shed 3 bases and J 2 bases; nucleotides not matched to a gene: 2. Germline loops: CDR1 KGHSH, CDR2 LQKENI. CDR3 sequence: CASSPDRGTYEQYF. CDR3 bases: TGTGCCAGCTCACCGGACAGGGGAACCTACGAGCAGTACTTC.

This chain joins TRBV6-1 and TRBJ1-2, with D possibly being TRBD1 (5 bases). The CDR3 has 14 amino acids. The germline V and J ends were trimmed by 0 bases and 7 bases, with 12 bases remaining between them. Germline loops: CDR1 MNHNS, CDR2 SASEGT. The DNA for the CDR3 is TGTGCCAGCAGTGAAGCAGGAGGGGACCGTGGCTACACCTTC. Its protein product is CASSEAGGDRGYTF.

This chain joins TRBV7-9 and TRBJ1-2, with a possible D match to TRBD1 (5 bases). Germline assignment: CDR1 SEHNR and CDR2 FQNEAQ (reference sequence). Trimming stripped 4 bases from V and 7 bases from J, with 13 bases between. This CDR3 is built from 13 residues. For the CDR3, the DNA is TGTGCCAGCAGCTCCCAAGGGGCAGTTGGCTACACCTTC. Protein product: CASSSQGAVGYTF. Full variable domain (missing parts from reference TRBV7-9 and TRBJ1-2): DTGVSQNPRHKITKRGQNVTFRCDPISEHNRLYWYRQTLGQGPEFLTYFQNEAQLEKSRLLSDRFSAERPKGSFSTLEIQRTEQGDSAMYLCASSSQGAVGYTFGSGTRLTVV.

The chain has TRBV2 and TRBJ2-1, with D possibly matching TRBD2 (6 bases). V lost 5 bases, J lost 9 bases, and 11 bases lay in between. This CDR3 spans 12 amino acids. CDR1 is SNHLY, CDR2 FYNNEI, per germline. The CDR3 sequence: CASSNGGGEQFF. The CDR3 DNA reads TGTGCCAGCAGTAACGGGGGAGGTGAGCAGTTCTTC.